This is a list of T cell receptor beta chains from one sample in a study of T cells in tuberculosis. Profiling relied on immunoSEQ multiplex PCR, and the TCRdb table lists in-frame clones only, not all of them. The profile covers about 24,000 clones, with around 95% appearing a single time and roughly 9.1% taken by the ten largest. The sample comprised PBMCs. Receptors were obtained from a donor aged 10-29 years with latent tuberculosis or without tuberculosis infection. Each CDR3 is given with its conserved first and last residue. Each record gives: J gene, D gene, CDR3 length, V gene, clone size, CDR3 DNA, CDR3 protein. D genes are given only for firm matches. Only some rows state a clone size, as once, few, many or a class for expanded clones.

J gene: TRBJ2-5; D gene: TRBD2; CDR3 length: 14; V gene: TRBV5-1; clone size: once; CDR3 DNA: TGCGCCAGCAGCTTCGGGGGGACCCAAGAGACCCAGTACTTC; CDR3 protein: CASSFGGTQETQYF
J gene: TRBJ1-2; D gene: NA; CDR3 length: 16; V gene: TRBV19; clone size: NA; CDR3 DNA: TGTGCCAGTAGTGTCTCGACAGTGTATATCTCCTATGGCTACACCTTC; CDR3 protein: CASSVSTVYISYGYTF
J gene: TRBJ1-2; D gene: NA; CDR3 length: 13; V gene: TRBV29-1; clone size: NA; CDR3 DNA: TGCAGCGTTGTTACAGGAGCAAACTATGGCTACACCTTC; CDR3 protein: CSVVTGANYGYTF
J gene: TRBJ2-5; D gene: TRBD1; CDR3 length: 14; V gene: TRBV2; clone size: once; CDR3 DNA: TGTGCCAGCAGGGCCGGGACAGTACAAGAGACCCAGTACTTC; CDR3 protein: CASRAGTVQETQYF
J gene: TRBJ1-4; D gene: NA; CDR3 length: 16; V gene: TRBV4-1; clone size: NA; CDR3 DNA: TGCGCCAGCAGCCACGGGACAAGGGCAACTAATGAAAAACTGTTTTTT; CDR3 protein: CASSHGTRATNEKLFF
J gene: TRBJ1-1; D gene: NA; CDR3 length: 16; V gene: TRBV5-6; clone size: NA; CDR3 DNA: TGTGCCAGCGGAGGGTGGGCCGTGACGTTGAACACTGAAGCTTTCTTT; CDR3 protein: CASGGWAVTLNTEAFF
J gene: TRBJ2-3; D gene: TRBD2; CDR3 length: 16; V gene: TRBV5-6; clone size: once; CDR3 DNA: TGTGCCAGCAGCCGGCAAGCGGGGGGGTACACAGATACGCAGTATTTT; CDR3 protein: CASSRQAGGYTDTQYF
J gene: TRBJ1-6; D gene: NA; CDR3 length: 17; V gene: TRBV7-8; clone size: NA; CDR3 DNA: TGTGCCAGCAGCTCAAACTTGATGAGCTCCTATAATTCACCCCTCCACTTT; CDR3 protein: CASSSNLMSSYNSPLHF
J gene: TRBJ1-5; D gene: NA; CDR3 length: 13; V gene: TRBV4-2; clone size: NA; CDR3 DNA: TGTGCCAGCAGCCAGGGGGGAGATCAGCCCCAGCATTTT; CDR3 protein: CASSQGGDQPQHF
J gene: TRBJ2-3; D gene: NA; CDR3 length: 16; V gene: TRBV4-1; clone size: NA; CDR3 DNA: TGCGCCAGCAGCCGGGATGGGGGGGCCAACACAGATACGCAGTATTTT; CDR3 protein: CASSRDGGANTDTQYF
J gene: TRBJ2-1; D gene: TRBD1; CDR3 length: 17; V gene: TRBV19; clone size: NA; CDR3 DNA: TGTGCCAGTAGTGTCCCGGGACAGGGGGCCCCCTACAATGAGCAGTTCTTC; CDR3 protein: CASSVPGQGAPYNEQFF
J gene: TRBJ2-2; D gene: TRBD2; CDR3 length: 13; V gene: TRBV28; clone size: NA; CDR3 DNA: TGTGCCAGCATTCGGGGGGTCACCGGGGAGCTGTTTTTT; CDR3 protein: CASIRGVTGELFF
J gene: TRBJ1-2; D gene: TRBD1; CDR3 length: 11; V gene: TRBV29-1; clone size: NA; CDR3 DNA: TGCAGCGCGGGACAGGGGGATGGCTACACCTTC; CDR3 protein: CSAGQGDGYTF
J gene: TRBJ2-3; D gene: NA; CDR3 length: 15; V gene: TRBV6-1; clone size: NA; CDR3 DNA: TGTGCCAGCAGTGGAGGACTAACCTCCCCAGATACGCAGTATTTT; CDR3 protein: CASSGGLTSPDTQYF
J gene: TRBJ1-1; D gene: TRBD1; CDR3 length: 14; V gene: TRBV6-5; clone size: NA; CDR3 DNA: TGTGCCAGCAGTTATACAGGGGGGGCCACTGAAGCTTTCTTT; CDR3 protein: CASSYTGGATEAFF
J gene: TRBJ2-3; D gene: NA; CDR3 length: 12; V gene: TRBV5-1; clone size: NA; CDR3 DNA: TGCGCCAGCAGCCCCAACACAGATACGCAGTATTTT; CDR3 protein: CASSPNTDTQYF
J gene: TRBJ2-7; D gene: NA; CDR3 length: 16; V gene: TRBV4-1; clone size: NA; CDR3 DNA: TGCGCCAGCAGCGCCCGGGACACCCTCTTGTTGCACGAGCAGTACTTC; CDR3 protein: CASSARDTLLLHEQYF
J gene: TRBJ2-1; D gene: TRBD2; CDR3 length: 15; V gene: TRBV5-1; clone size: NA; CDR3 DNA: TGCGCCAGCAGCTCTAGACTAGCGGGGGGAGGTGAGCAGTTCTTC; CDR3 protein: CASSSRLAGGGEQFF
J gene: TRBJ2-1; D gene: TRBD1; CDR3 length: 15; V gene: TRBV27; clone size: NA; CDR3 DNA: TGTGCCAGCTCCGAAACCGGGACAGGGGTCACGGGGCAGTTCTTC; CDR3 protein: CASSETGTGVTGQFF
J gene: TRBJ1-1; D gene: TRBD1; CDR3 length: 14; V gene: TRBV2; clone size: NA; CDR3 DNA: TGTGCCACCGCTGGACAGGGCGGAAGGACTGAAGCTTTCTTT; CDR3 protein: CATAGQGGRTEAFF
J gene: TRBJ2-5; D gene: TRBD1; CDR3 length: 15; V gene: TRBV5-5; clone size: NA; CDR3 DNA: TGTGCCAGCAGCTTGGACAGGGGGGTGCCGGAGACCCAGTACTTC; CDR3 protein: CASSLDRGVPETQYF
J gene: TRBJ2-4; D gene: NA; CDR3 length: 16; V gene: TRBV4-1; clone size: NA; CDR3 DNA: TGCGCCAGCAGCCCAGGAGGGGGCCTCACCAAGGGCATTCAGTACTTC; CDR3 protein: CASSPGGGLTKGIQYF
J gene: TRBJ2-1; D gene: TRBD2; CDR3 length: 19; V gene: TRBV7-8; clone size: NA; CDR3 DNA: TGTGCCAGCAGCTTCTCGACCGGACTAGCGGGGGGGCCCGGCAATGAGCAGTTCTTC; CDR3 protein: CASSFSTGLAGGPGNEQFF
J gene: TRBJ2-7; D gene: TRBD1; CDR3 length: 18; V gene: TRBV29-1; clone size: NA; CDR3 DNA: TGCAGCGTTGAGTCGGCGTCGGGTCTGACAGGGGGTCCCTACGAGCAGTACTTC; CDR3 protein: CSVESASGLTGGPYEQYF
J gene: TRBJ2-1; D gene: TRBD2; CDR3 length: 15; V gene: TRBV27; clone size: NA; CDR3 DNA: TGTGCCAGCAGCCCGATAGCGGGGGGGCCCGATGAGCAGTTCTTC; CDR3 protein: CASSPIAGGPDEQFF
J gene: TRBJ2-2; D gene: TRBD2; CDR3 length: 15; V gene: TRBV7-2; clone size: NA; CDR3 DNA: TGTGCCAGCACCCCGCGGGTAGCGGGGGCGTGGGAGCTGTTTTTT; CDR3 protein: CASTPRVAGAWELFF
J gene: TRBJ2-3; D gene: TRBD1; CDR3 length: 16; V gene: TRBV18; clone size: NA; CDR3 DNA: TGTGCCAGCTCACAAACCGGGACAGGGAAAACAGATACGCAGTATTTT; CDR3 protein: CASSQTGTGKTDTQYF
J gene: TRBJ2-2; D gene: NA; CDR3 length: 13; V gene: TRBV9; clone size: NA; CDR3 DNA: TGTGCCAGCAGACAGGGGAACACCGGGGAGCTGTTTTTT; CDR3 protein: CASRQGNTGELFF
J gene: TRBJ2-7; D gene: TRBD2; CDR3 length: 13; V gene: TRBV29-1; clone size: NA; CDR3 DNA: TGCAGCGTCGAAATGGGGGGGAGCTACGAGCAGTACTTC; CDR3 protein: CSVEMGGSYEQYF
J gene: TRBJ2-7; D gene: TRBD2; CDR3 length: 18; V gene: TRBV5-1; clone size: NA; CDR3 DNA: TGCGCCAGCAGCTTACCACCTAGTCCGGGACTAGCGGGCTACGAGCAGTACTTC; CDR3 protein: CASSLPPSPGLAGYEQYF
J gene: TRBJ2-7; D gene: TRBD2; CDR3 length: 14; V gene: TRBV19; clone size: once; CDR3 DNA: TGTGCCAGTAGTGGCGGGGGGGCTAGCCACGAGCAGTACTTC; CDR3 protein: CASSGGGASHEQYF
J gene: TRBJ1-1; D gene: NA; CDR3 length: 11; V gene: TRBV29-1; clone size: NA; CDR3 DNA: TGCAGCGTTGTTTCAACATTTGAAGCTTTCTTT; CDR3 protein: CSVVSTFEAFF
J gene: TRBJ1-2; D gene: TRBD1; CDR3 length: 13; V gene: TRBV6-1; clone size: NA; CDR3 DNA: TGTGCCAGCAGGGACAGGGTCGTGCTGAGCTACACCTTC; CDR3 protein: CASRDRVVLSYTF
J gene: TRBJ2-1; D gene: NA; CDR3 length: 12; V gene: TRBV21-1; clone size: NA; CDR3 DNA: TGTGCCAGCAGCAAACAGGGCGATGAGCAGTTCTTC; CDR3 protein: CASSKQGDEQFF
J gene: TRBJ1-1; D gene: NA; CDR3 length: 11; V gene: TRBV6-6; clone size: once; CDR3 DNA: TGTGCCAGCGGCTTGAACACTGAAGCTTTCTTT; CDR3 protein: CASGLNTEAFF
J gene: TRBJ2-7; D gene: NA; CDR3 length: 13; V gene: TRBV27; clone size: NA; CDR3 DNA: TGTGCCAGCAGTTTAGGGACAAGATACGAGCAGTACTTC; CDR3 protein: CASSLGTRYEQYF
J gene: TRBJ2-1; D gene: TRBD1; CDR3 length: 15; V gene: TRBV7-9; clone size: NA; CDR3 DNA: TGTGCCAGCAGCCAAGGACAGGGGGGCTACAATGAGCAGTTCTTC; CDR3 protein: CASSQGQGGYNEQFF
J gene: TRBJ1-1; D gene: NA; CDR3 length: 14; V gene: TRBV7-8; clone size: few; CDR3 DNA: TGTGCCAGCAGCTTAGTTGGGGAGGGCACTGAAGCTTTCTTT; CDR3 protein: CASSLVGEGTEAFF
J gene: TRBJ1-2; D gene: NA; CDR3 length: 14; V gene: TRBV5-6; clone size: NA; CDR3 DNA: TGTGCCAGCAGCTTATACACAGGGTACTATGGCTACACCTTC; CDR3 protein: CASSLYTGYYGYTF
J gene: TRBJ1-1; D gene: NA; CDR3 length: 14; V gene: TRBV6-5; clone size: NA; CDR3 DNA: TGTGCCAGCAGTCCACAACAGACAAACACTGAAGCTTTCTTT; CDR3 protein: CASSPQQTNTEAFF
J gene: TRBJ1-1; D gene: NA; CDR3 length: 14; V gene: TRBV27; clone size: NA; CDR3 DNA: TGTGCCAGCAGCCTACTCGACGGGGGGACTGAAGCTTTCTTT; CDR3 protein: CASSLLDGGTEAFF
J gene: TRBJ2-5; D gene: NA; CDR3 length: 14; V gene: TRBV6-5; clone size: NA; CDR3 DNA: TGTGGGTCCCTCGAGGACAAAACCCAAGAGACCCAGTACTTC; CDR3 protein: CGSLEDKTQETQYF
J gene: TRBJ2-5; D gene: NA; CDR3 length: 16; V gene: TRBV7-2; clone size: once; CDR3 DNA: TGTGCCAGCAGCTTAGAGTTGGGTGGCGGGCAAGAGACCCAGTACTTC; CDR3 protein: CASSLELGGGQETQYF
J gene: TRBJ2-3; D gene: NA; CDR3 length: 13; V gene: TRBV4-1; clone size: NA; CDR3 DNA: TGCGCCAGCAGCCAAGCCTTTCCAGATACGCAGTATTTT; CDR3 protein: CASSQAFPDTQYF
J gene: TRBJ1-4; D gene: NA; CDR3 length: 13; V gene: TRBV6-6; clone size: once; CDR3 DNA: TGTGCCAGCAGTTACTCGGAGGGGGAAAAACTGTTTTTT; CDR3 protein: CASSYSEGEKLFF
J gene: TRBJ1-1; D gene: TRBD1; CDR3 length: 13; V gene: TRBV19; clone size: NA; CDR3 DNA: TGTGCCAGTAGTGACAGGGGTCGCACTGAAGCTTTCTTT; CDR3 protein: CASSDRGRTEAFF
J gene: TRBJ2-5; D gene: NA; CDR3 length: 14; V gene: TRBV15; clone size: NA; CDR3 DNA: TGTGCCACCAGCAGAGGGGCGCTCCAAGAGACCCAGTACTTC; CDR3 protein: CATSRGALQETQYF
J gene: TRBJ1-1; D gene: NA; CDR3 length: 15; V gene: TRBV6-1; clone size: NA; CDR3 DNA: TGTGCCAGCAGGCCGTTCTCAGCGATGAACACTGAAGCTTTCTTT; CDR3 protein: CASRPFSAMNTEAFF
J gene: TRBJ2-7; D gene: TRBD1; CDR3 length: 13; V gene: TRBV6-6; clone size: NA; CDR3 DNA: TGTGCCAGCAGTACCACAGGGGCCTACGAGCAGTACTTC; CDR3 protein: CASSTTGAYEQYF
J gene: TRBJ1-1; D gene: TRBD1; CDR3 length: 15; V gene: TRBV6-1; clone size: NA; CDR3 DNA: TGTGCCAGCAGTTTCCGGACAGGGGGGATCACTGAAGCTTTCTTT; CDR3 protein: CASSFRTGGITEAFF
J gene: TRBJ2-1; D gene: TRBD2; CDR3 length: 18; V gene: TRBV5-3; clone size: NA; CDR3 DNA: TGTGCCAGAAGCGTGAGGGAGCCCCGACTAGCCTCCTACAATGAGCAGTTCTTC; CDR3 protein: CARSVREPRLASYNEQFF